This note documents a single T cell receptor beta chain sequence. Its target is unknown. Some clones are missing from TCRdb's copy, which holds only in-frame ones; the method was immunoSEQ multiplex PCR. The sample contains roughly 80,000 clones, approximately 90% of which appear only once. The sample is drawn from a study of T cell responses to AZD1222 COVID-19 vaccine. Across the study: Second doses that came at about 4 or about 12 weeks were put together. Points from the study as a whole: Mostly white British, mostly female donors; authors suggested clonal diversity may be underestimated. Without day 14 samples, only post-peak T cell repertoires were studied. Spike-specific TCR breadth rose after two AZD1222 doses, and depth rose as well.

The CDR3 is made up of 13 amino acids. CDR1 and CDR2 from the germline V gene are GTSNPN and SVGIG (reference sequence). V was pared by 1 base and J by 5 bases, with 9 bases between. The source was peripheral blood, collected on day 0 of AZD1222 vaccination. This sequence was found in an adult in good health. This rearrangement joins TRBV30 to TRBJ1-5; D might be TRBD1 (5 bases). Written as DNA, the CDR3 is TGTGCCTGGAGTGGGCAGGGTGATCAGCCCCAGCATTTT. It translates to CAWSGQGDQPQHF. The variable domain in full, completed from reference TRBV30 and TRBJ1-5, reads SQTIHQWPATLVQPVGSPLSLECTVEGTSNPNLYWYRQAAGRGLQLLFYSVGIGQISSEVPQNLSASRPQDRQFILSSKKLLLSDSGFYLCAWSGQGDQPQHFGDGTRLSIL.